The subject of this entry is one T cell receptor (beta chain). The antigen is not known. The record originates from a study of circulating and synovial CD4+ cells in juvenile arthritis. Study results and caveats: The pathogenic-like versus bulk T cell difference escaped Vbeta family analysis. Bulk blood CD4 samples held at least an order of magnitude more or fewer genomes than CPL. Overlap with synovium rose as more T cells were sequenced.

Sequenced by immunoSEQ multiplex PCR; TCRdb stores in-frame clones only, minus some. The sample has approximately 15,000 clones, around 90% seen once. Patients with active juvenile idiopathic arthritis donated these samples. The sequenced sample was CD4+ T cells from blood. This TCR derives from a human donor with juvenile idiopathic arthritis.

The CDR3 DNA reads TGCGCCAGCAGCGTCCGGGACAGGGGCCTCAGTGAGCAGTTCTTC. It is translated as CASSVRDRGLSEQFF. J is TRBJ2-1 and V is TRBV5-1, with 10 positions matching TRBD1. This CDR3 comprises 15 residues. J was trimmed by 9 bases and V by 4 bases; bases with no gene match: 10. In germline, CDR1 is SGHRS, CDR2 YFSETQ.